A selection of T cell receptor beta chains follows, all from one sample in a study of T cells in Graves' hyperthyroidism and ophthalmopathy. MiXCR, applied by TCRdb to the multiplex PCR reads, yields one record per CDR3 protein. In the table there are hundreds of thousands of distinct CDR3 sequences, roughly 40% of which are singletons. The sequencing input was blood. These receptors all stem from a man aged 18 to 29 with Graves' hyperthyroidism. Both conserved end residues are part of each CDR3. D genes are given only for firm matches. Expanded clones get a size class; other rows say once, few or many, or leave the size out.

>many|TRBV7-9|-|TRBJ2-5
TGTGCCAGCAGCTCCTCCCAGACGGATCAAGAGACCCAGTACTTC
CASSSSQTDQETQYF
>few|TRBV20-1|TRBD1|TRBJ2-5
TGCAGTGCCAAGGGACAGGACCAAGAGACCCAGTACTTC
CSAKGQDQETQYF
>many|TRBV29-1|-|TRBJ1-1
TGCAGCGTTGAAGATGGGAGGACGGTGAACACTGAAGCTTTCTTT
CSVEDGRTVNTEAFF
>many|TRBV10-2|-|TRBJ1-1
TGCGCCAGCAGTGAGTCGGCTCCCACTGAAGCTTTCTTT
CASSESAPTEAFF
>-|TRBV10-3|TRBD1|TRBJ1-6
TGTGCCACCGGGACAGGGGACGGATCACCCCTCCACTTT
CATGTGDGSPLHF
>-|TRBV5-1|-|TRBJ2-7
TGTGCCAGCAGTCTGCGGGGACCGGCCTACGAGCAGTACTTC
CASSLRGPAYEQYF
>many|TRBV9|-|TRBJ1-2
TGTGCCAGCAGCGTAGAGGATACAGTGGGGGGCTACACCTTC
CASSVEDTVGGYTF
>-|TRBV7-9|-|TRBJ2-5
TGTGCCAGCAGCTTAGATCCGAACCTCCAAGAGACCCAGTACTTC
CASSLDPNLQETQYF
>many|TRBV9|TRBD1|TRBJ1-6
TGTGCCAGCAGTTCGGGACAGGCCTATTCACCCCTCCACTTT
CASSSGQAYSPLHF
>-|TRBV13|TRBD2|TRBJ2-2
TGTGCCAGCAGCTCCAAGACTAGCGGACACACCGGGGAGCTGTTTTTT
CASSSKTSGHTGELFF
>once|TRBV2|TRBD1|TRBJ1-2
TGTGCCAGCAGTGCTTCAGGGGGCCGGGGCTACACCTTC
CASSASGGRGYTF
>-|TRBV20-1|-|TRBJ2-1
TGCAGTGCTAGCGGGCGGGCAGACTACGAGCAGTTCTTC
CSASGRADYEQFF
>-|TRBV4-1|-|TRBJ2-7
TGCGCCAGCAGCCAAGATCCTAGCGACGTTACCTACGAGCAGTACTTC
CASSQDPSDVTYEQYF
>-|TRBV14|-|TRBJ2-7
TGTGCCAGCAGCCGTCTAGGGGTCGAGCAGTACTTC
CASSRLGVEQYF
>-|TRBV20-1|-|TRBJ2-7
TGCAGTGCCCAGAGCTCCGTCGGGAGTAGGGACGAGCAGTACTTC
CSAQSSVGSRDEQYF
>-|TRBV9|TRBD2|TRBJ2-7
TGTGCCAGCAGCGCCCGAGCGGGAGCCTCATCCTACGAGCAGTACTTC
CASSARAGASSYEQYF
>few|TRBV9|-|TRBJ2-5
TGTGCCAGCAGCGGCCAGGATCCGGGGGAGACCCAGTACTTC
CASSGQDPGETQYF
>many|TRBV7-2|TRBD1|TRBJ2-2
TGTGCCAGCAGCTTTACAGGGGGCGCAACCGGGGAGCTGTTTTTT
CASSFTGGATGELFF
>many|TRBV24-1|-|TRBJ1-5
TGTGCCACCGCCGGGGGGGTCAATCAGCCCCAGCATTTT
CATAGGVNQPQHF
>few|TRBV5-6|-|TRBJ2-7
TGTGCCAGCAGCCAAGAGTCCCTTCACGGAACCTACGAGCAGTACTTC
CASSQESLHGTYEQYF
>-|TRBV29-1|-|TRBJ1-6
TGCAGCGTGATGGAGGGACACAATAATTCACCCCTCCACTTT
CSVMEGHNNSPLHF
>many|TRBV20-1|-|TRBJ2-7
TGCAGTGCTGTGACGGGGGACCGTCAGGAGCAGTACTTC
CSAVTGDRQEQYF
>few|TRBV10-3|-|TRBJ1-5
TGTGCCAGCAGTGAAGCTGCCGGGATCAGCAATCAGCCCCAGCATTTT
CASSEAAGISNQPQHF
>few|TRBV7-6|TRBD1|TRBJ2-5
TGTGCCAGCAGCAAAGGGACAGGCAGATTTGAAACCCAGTACTTC
CASSKGTGRFETQYF
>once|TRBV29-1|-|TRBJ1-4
TGCAGCGTTGCCGGGGGTGGAAAACTGTTTTTT
CSVAGGGKLFF
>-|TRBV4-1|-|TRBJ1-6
TGCGCCAGCAGTACAGCAGAGGGCAGGGATTCACCCCTCCACTTT
CASSTAEGRDSPLHF
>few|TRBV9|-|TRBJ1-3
TGTGCCAGCAGCGTAGAAGACTTTAGCTCTGGAAACACCATATATTTT
CASSVEDFSSGNTIYF